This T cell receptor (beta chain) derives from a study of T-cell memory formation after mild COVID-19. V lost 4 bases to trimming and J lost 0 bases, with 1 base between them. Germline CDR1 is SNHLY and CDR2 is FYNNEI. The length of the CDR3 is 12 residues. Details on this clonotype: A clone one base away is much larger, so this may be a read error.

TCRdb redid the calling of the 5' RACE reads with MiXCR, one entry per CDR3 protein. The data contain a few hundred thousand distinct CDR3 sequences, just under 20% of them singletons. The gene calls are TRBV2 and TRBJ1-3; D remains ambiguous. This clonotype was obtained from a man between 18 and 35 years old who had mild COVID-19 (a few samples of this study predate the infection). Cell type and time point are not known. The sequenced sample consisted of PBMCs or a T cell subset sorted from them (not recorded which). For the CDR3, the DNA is TGTGCCAGCAGTGCCTCTGGAAACACCATATATTTT. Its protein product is CASSASGNTIYF. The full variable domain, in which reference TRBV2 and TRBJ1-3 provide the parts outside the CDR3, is EPEVTQTPSHQVTQMGQEVILRCVPISNHLYFYWYRQILGQKVEFLVSFYNNEISEKSEIFDDQFSVERPDGSNFTLKIRSTKLEDSAMYFCASSASGNTIYFGEGSWLTVV.